The clone carrying this T cell receptor beta chain has at least ten counts. The data were obtained in a study of T cells in Graves' hyperthyroidism and ophthalmopathy. There were TCR beta CDR3 regions amplified from RNA transcripts. A set of HTBI primers served as the primers for a first-round RT-PCR of the TCR CDR3. TCRdb itself ran the multiplex PCR reads through MiXCR, one entry per CDR3 protein. The repertoire has 240,000 or so distinct CDR3 sequences, about 15% of them found once; the top ten carry under 35%. J lost 1 base, V lost 0 bases, and 16 bases had no gene match. This CDR3 region has 20 residues. CDR1 is SGHAT and CDR2 is FQNNGV in the germline V gene.

This TCR was sampled from a young woman with Graves' ophthalmopathy. Material: blood. V and J are TRBV11-2 and TRBJ1-1; 8 bases line up with TRBD1. The CDR3 is CASSLDPTRDRHLRNTEAFF. The CDR3 DNA sequence: TGTGCCAGCAGCTTAGACCCCACCCGGGACAGGCACCTACGGAACACTGAAGCTTTCTTT.